The sequence of this T cell receptor (beta chain) was determined in a study of identifying expanded T cells in peripheral blood. General study findings and limits: Approximately two-week clone count variance significantly increased as total template count grew. Technical replicates showed around 1.1 changed clones; around two weeks 15 to 20; four weeks 19.

Trimming left V 6 bases short and J 6 bases short, with 23 bases between. Per germline, CDR1 SNHLY and CDR2 FYNNEI. The CDR3 covers 17 residues. Collection occurred without any documented infections or immune events in donors. Details on this clone: What it binds is unknown.

Here immunoSEQ multiplex PCR was the method, and the copy in TCRdb shows in-frame clones only, minus some. The repertoire includes around 91,000 clones, about 87% of them detected once, and about 4% sits in the top ten. V is TRBV2 and J is TRBJ1-4, with a possible D match to TRBD1 (6 bases). Sample: blood. The receptor was isolated from a person between 18 and 70 years old in good health. DNA for the CDR3: TGTGCCAGCAGAAGGGGGAGAGGGGGGCCGTATGATGAAAAACTGTTTTTT. Residues: CASRRGRGGPYDEKLFF.